This TCR beta chain stems from a study of immune characterization of retroperitoneal liposarcoma. TCRdb reanalysed the PCR reads using MiXCR and keeps one entry per CDR3 protein. In the table there are more than 700 distinct CDR3 sequences, 32% of which are singletons. This clonotype originated in a male donor with retroperitoneal liposarcoma. The sequenced material came from tumor tissue.

DNA for the CDR3: TGTGCCAGCAGTGAATTGTGGGCGGATGAAGCTTTCTTT. Its translation: CASSELWADEAFF. The chain joins TRBV6-1 to TRBJ1-1, with D unclear. V lost 2 bases to trimming and J lost 7 bases, with 11 bases between them. The germline V gene has CDR1 MNHNS and CDR2 SASEGT. The CDR3 has 13 amino acids.